This paragraph reports one T cell receptor beta chain. Its matching antigen is unknown. The sample comes from a study of shared clonotypes between healthy human individuals. As handled by the study authors: ImmunoSEQ gave junction-only sequences without quality scores, so filtering differed. Method: immunoSEQ multiplex PCR; TCRdb's copy keeps in-frame clones and lacks some. That table is the source of V, J and clone size, and D and trimming were worked out from the DNA. The sample lists hundreds of thousands of clones, approximately 96% occurring once. Naive CD8 isolation took CD45RO-negative cells positively selected for CCR7 and excluded terminally differentiated effector memory CD45RA+ cells. Study observations and caveats: Limited genetic and exposure-history diversity came from having few donors. A generally larger estimated richness was seen in naive subsets than in memory subsets.

CDR1 is SQVTM and CDR2 is ANQGSEA in the germline V gene. This CDR3 contains 14 residues. V shed 1 base and J 5 bases; nucleotides not matched to a gene: 5. The TCR originated in a woman in her thirties in good health. Sequencing was carried out using naive CD8+ T cells sorted from blood. The J gene is TRBJ2-3, the V gene TRBV29-1; TRBD2 matches at 8 bases. This CDR3 reads CSVEGGLAGDTQYF. CDR3 in DNA: TGCAGCGTTGAAGGGGGGCTAGCGGGAGATACGCAGTATTTT.